The T cell receptor (beta chain) described here comes from a study of blood T cells in healthy people across ages. Study findings and constraints: Strong correlation was found linking TCR beta diversity to naive T cell percentage.

Healthy Caucasian individuals from Russia aged roughly 6 to 95 were enrolled as donors. Primed by a sample-barcoded 5' primer and a J-beta primer mix, a second PCR proceeded for about 7 to 11 cycles. TCRdb re-derived calls from the 5' RACE reads in MiXCR, one entry per CDR3 protein. The top ten clones hold 28% of a sample with 800,000 or so distinct CDR3 sequences, approximately 67% of them seen once. Turning to this clonotype: Its antigen is not identified.

This TCR was recovered from a young man in good health. Input material: blood.

The CDR3 protein is CASSRTGPQQPQHF. CDR3 sequence (DNA): TGTGCCAGCTCACGTACGGGCCCCCAGCAACCCCAGCATTTT. The chain employs TRBV18 and TRBJ1-5, with D unclear. The CDR3 consists of 14 residues. Germline V CDR1 and CDR2: KGHSH, LQKENI. V lost 4 bases, J lost 10 bases, and 17 bases lay in between.